This T cell receptor (beta chain) was retrieved from a study of blood T cells in healthy people across ages. Primers used in a second PCR of about 6 to 11 cycles were a sample-barcoded 5' primer and a J-beta primer mix. TCRdb used MiXCR to reprocess the 5' RACE reads, holding one entry per CDR3 protein. The repertoire consists of roughly 1,800,000 distinct CDR3 sequences, with around half occurring once and the leading ten covering approximately 2.1%. CDR3 length equals 14 residues. Deletions cut 5 bases from V and 2 bases from J, with 16 bases between. Germline CDR1 is DFQATT and CDR2 is SNEGSKA (reference sequence). This clonotype was seen only a few times.

This sequence originates from a middle-aged woman in good health. The sequenced sample consisted of blood. This chain links TRBV20-1 with TRBJ2-7; unclear D gene. Here the CDR3 reads CSAGDPMATYEQYF. CDR3 sequence (DNA): TGCAGTGCTGGTGACCCTATGGCCACCTACGAGCAGTACTTC.